This T cell receptor beta chain was sequenced in a study of molecular identifiers for immune sequencing clone quantification (dated 2018 in TCRdb). Background for the entire study: For a replicate experiment, RNA from roughly 20,000 or 100,000 naive CD8 T cells was divided into five aliquots, and four of the five aliquots were sequenced. CD8 T cells were used in a methods study to benchmark molecular-identifier clustering-based TCR repertoire sequencing (MIDCIRS) and TCR RNA copy counting. On the study overall, not on this receptor specifically: Approximately 2.7 recovered TCR RNA copies per cell were obtained by modeling, versus around 10 by digital PCR, implying a capture efficiency of about 30%. The naive libraries included spiked-in Jurkat TCR RNA (fewer than 11 copies' worth), and this Jurkat TCR RNA is not part of the donor repertoire. A single cell's worth of spiked-in Jurkat TCR RNA was reported detectable even among one million naive CD8 T cells. The sizes of highly expanded clones could end up underestimated when identical TCR molecules share a barcode. In CMV-specific effector cells, clones with more than 20 RNA copies contained over 97% of molecules, whereas in naive cells such clones contained under 1% of molecules. Without barcode sub-clustering, chimeric consensus sequences inflated TCR diversity; chimeras reached as high as 47%.

Library creation used PCR. For sequencing, a NextSeq 500 was employed. Bulk TCR libraries were made following a previously described method, with the TCR primers given in Table S5. Total RNA was purified with the Qiagen AllPrep DNA/RNA kit. Reads from multiple sequencing runs of the same library were pooled before analysis. For the original study's pipeline: Reads were retained only if an exact TCR constant sequence was present, and the retained reads were trimmed to 150 nt and grouped according to their 12-nt molecular barcodes. Reads in each barcode group were sub-clustered using a 15% Levenshtein threshold, and a quality-weighted consensus sequence was built for each RNA molecule. Non-functional sequences were removed, as were lower-count sequences one edit away from another. Barcode sub-clusters with fewer than 20% of the maximum read count were removed, based on fitting two negative binomial distributions. Using fastp trimming at Q25 and MiXCR clonotype assembly, TCRdb reanalyzed the public sequencing data and kept in-frame beta chains. One record per CDR3 amino acid sequence lists the most common genes and DNA. The V and J calls reflect TCRdb's pipeline rather than the authors' work. Recorded for this sample are about 510,000 distinct CDR3 sequences; around 23% of them occurred a single time. Roughly 0.79% of the sample belongs to the ten largest clones.

Naive CD8 T cell libraries were made from roughly 21,000 to 960,000 sorted cells using 10%, 30% or 50% of purified RNA. Naive CD8 T cells were FACS-sorted as CD8+CD4-CCR7+CD45RA+ on a BD FACSAria II into RLT Plus buffer. Ten to eleven TCR copies' worth of Jurkat RNA were spiked into about 20,000-1,000,000 naive CD8 T cell samples to test detection sensitivity. Enrichment of CD8 T cells was performed with RosetteSep CD8+ T Cell Enrichment Cocktail and Ficoll-Paque, after which ACK red cell lysis was carried out. Comments on this clonotype: Which antigen it targets is not known. Base qualities were left out, and no much larger clone turns up one base away.

The CDR3, cysteine through phenylalanine, is 18 amino acids long. Only CDR3 DNA is held: 54 bases, read in frame from base 1. CDR1 and CDR2, looked up from the germline V gene (reference sequence), are SEHNR and FQNEAQ. Compared with germline, V lacks 0 bases and J lacks 4 bases; bases without a gene match: 11. Sequences were obtained from naive CD8+ T cells from blood, with Jurkat cell RNA spiked in. This specimen's cell subset or site label, per the study, means: FACS-sorted CD8+CD4-CCR7+CD45RA+ naive T cells. Recombination linked TRBV7-9 to TRBJ2-3, with 9 junctional bases fitting TRBD2. The TCR sequence derives from a human donor in good health. Some libraries in this study had Jurkat cell RNA spiked in. CDR3 loop: CASSLAPATSGFPDTQYF. Here is the DNA: TGTGCCAGCAGCTTAGCCCCTGCGACTAGCGGCTTCCCAGATACGCAGTATTTT.